A selection of T cell receptor beta chains follows, all from one sample in a study of blood T cell repertoires in COVID-19. The repertoire was sequenced with immunoSEQ multiplex PCR; TCRdb's copy has only in-frame clones and lacks some. Found here are 140,000 or so clones, approximately 80% of them singletons; the top ten hold less than 2%. The specimen sequenced was peripheral blood. These receptors were obtained from a woman in her sixties with acute or convalescent COVID-19. Each CDR3 is given with its conserved first and last residue.

TRBJ2-3	TRBV6-5	CASSYSQISTDTQYF
TRBJ1-1	TRBV5-1	CASSLVGTGVGFF
TRBJ2-7	TRBV6-6	CASTYGRGNEQYF
TRBJ1-1	TRBV27	CASSLRVGSTEAFF
TRBJ2-1	TRBV21-1	CASSKDFTSGMVEQFF
TRBJ2-7	TRBV2	CASSEWGTSGSYEQYF
TRBJ2-5	TRBV5-1	CASSTSSGSIHSDKETQYF
TRBJ2-7	TRBV5-5	CASSLERTLGGNDEQYF
TRBJ1-5	TRBV28	CASSLEWAGGLDQPQHF
TRBJ2-2	TRBV5-1	CASSQGKGGRIIGELFF
TRBJ2-3	TRBV6-6	CASGAGGFADTQYF
TRBJ1-2	TRBV7-9	CASSLQGFYGYTF
TRBJ1-2	TRBV11-2	CASSSTGSYGYTF
TRBJ1-1	TRBV28	CASSLSGTPRLAFF
TRBJ1-2	TRBV18	CASSPLGLGGHGYTF
TRBJ1-3	TRBV6-5	CASRAGDRGNTIYF
TRBJ2-3	TRBV28	CATRDRGTTDTQYF
TRBJ1-4	TRBV4-2	CASSSERGEEKLFF
TRBJ1-6	TRBV19	CASSIVGHQGSPLHF
TRBJ1-2	TRBV5-4	CASSYGTGGYGYTF
TRBJ2-1	TRBV19	CASSILGSNWDEQFF
TRBJ2-2	TRBV5-4	CASSSGLAGGPRDGELFF
TRBJ2-5	TRBV6-5	CASSYLGEETQYF
TRBJ2-3	TRBV7-9	CASSFFPARVRSTDTQYF
TRBJ2-7	TRBV5-1	CASSLAGRGAERHSYEQYF
TRBJ2-7	TRBV4-1	CASSQDPGGAYEQYF
TRBJ2-2	TRBV28	CASSFFRSPGELFF
TRBJ2-7	TRBV13	CASRGGQGNEQYF
TRBJ2-1	TRBV28	CASSFIRDRDLNLLLNEQFF
TRBJ2-7	TRBV5-1	CASSGLATTYEQYF
TRBJ2-3	TRBV5-1	CASSRLGTDTQYF
TRBJ1-5	TRBV6-1	CASSDGLGNQPQHF
TRBJ2-7	TRBV3-1/TRBV3-2	CASSWTSGGYEQYF
TRBJ1-6	TRBV19	CASRSIGQFNSPLHF
TRBJ1-3	TRBV9	CASSDIGQGPGNTIYF
TRBJ2-1	TRBV5-8	CASSLRGLSSYNEQFF
TRBJ1-3	TRBV27	CASSPLTADRAGNTIYF
TRBJ2-4	TRBV28	CASSPYAGGKNIQYF
TRBJ2-3	TRBV7-9	CASSFPTGVTDTQYF
TRBJ1-2	TRBV28	CASSSPHPSRDGYTF
TRBJ2-1	TRBV28	CASSPLGQGSYNEQFF
TRBJ1-5	TRBV28	CASSFRGRGNQPQHF
TRBJ2-1	TRBV27	CASSLGLAGYNEQFF
TRBJ2-1	TRBV6-1	CASSEEGRGEQFF
TRBJ1-1	TRBV7-2	CASSFAGNTEAFF
TRBJ2-5	TRBV24-1	CATSDSASGEETQYF
TRBJ2-1	TRBV20-1	CSAREGGWQFF
TRBJ1-2	TRBV12-3/TRBV12-4	CASRSGLGGYTF
TRBJ2-3	TRBV14	CASSQEKTGYGPKYF
TRBJ1-2	TRBV28	CASSFGGGYTF